The 24 T cell receptor beta chains below were found in one sample sequenced in a study of cytomegalovirus exposure and HLA in healthy donors. The PCR was carried out with 60 Vbeta primers and 13 Jbeta primers. TCRdb keeps only in-frame clones here, not all; method: immunoSEQ multiplex PCR. The sample has 160,000 or so clones, roughly 79% seen once. Sequencing was performed on PBMCs. All receptors come from a woman between 35 and 50 years old in good health and CMV-seropositive.

The V gene is TRBV18, the J gene TRBJ1-1; D perhaps matches TRBD1 (5 bases). Trimming took 4 bases from V and 7 from J, leaving 13 bases between them. In germline, CDR1 is KGHSH, CDR2 LQKENI. CDR3 length: 13 residues. The CDR3 bases are TGTGCCAGCTCACTTCCCGACAGTTATGAAGCTTTCTTT. Translating gives CASSLPDSYEAFF.

The J gene is TRBJ1-5, the V gene TRBV19, with D perhaps matching TRBD1 (5 bases). The CDR3 length is 15 residues. Germline V gives CDR1 LNHDA, CDR2 SQIVND (reference sequence). Trimming removed 5 bases at V and 4 bases at J, with 15 bases between. CDR3 amino acids: CASSLRWQGNQPQHF. Here the CDR3 DNA reads TGTGCCAGTAGTCTTAGGTGGCAGGGAAATCAGCCCCAGCATTTT. The full variable domain, its missing parts supplied by reference TRBV19 and TRBJ1-5, is DGGITQSPKYLFRKEGQNVTLSCEQNLNHDAMYWYRQDPGQGLRLIYYSQIVNDFQKGDIAEGYSVSREKKESFPLTVTSAQKNPTAFYLCASSLRWQGNQPQHFGDGTRLSIL.

As concerns this clone: This CDR3 is also generated by other DNA sequences in the sample. The CDR3 sequence is CASSPDRDYGYTF. The CDR3 DNA sequence: TGTGCCAGCTCACCCGACAGAGACTATGGCTACACCTTC. V is TRBV18 and J is TRBJ1-2, with D possibly TRBD1 on 5 matching bases. V gave up 3 bases and J gave up 3 bases, with 8 bases separating them. The CDR3 runs 13 residues. Germline CDR1 KGHSH, CDR2 LQKENI. Filled out from reference TRBV18 and TRBJ1-2, the complete variable domain reads NAGVMQNPRHLVRRRGQEARLRCSPMKGHSHVYWYRQLPEEGLKFMVYLQKENIIDESGMPKERFSAEFPKEGPSILRIQQVVRGDSAAYFCASSPDRDYGYTFGSGTRLTVV.

The rearrangement joins TRBV11-3 to TRBJ2-3; 12 bases agree with TRBD2. The CDR3 is made up of 13 amino acids. J was trimmed by 9 bases and V by 4 bases; bases with no gene match: 2. Germline V CDR1 and CDR2: SGHNT, YENEEA. This chain's CDR3 is CASSWTSGATQYF. CDR3 nucleotide sequence: TGTGCCAGCAGCTGGACTAGCGGGGCCACGCAGTATTTT. The full variable domain, with the rest looked up from reference TRBV11-3 and TRBJ2-3, is EAGVVQSPRYKIIEKKQPVAFWCNPISGHNTLYWYLQNLGQGPELLIRYENEEAVDDSQLPKDRFSAERLKGVDSTLKIQPAELGDSAVYLCASSWTSGATQYFGPGTRLTVL.

The gene calls are TRBV19 and TRBJ1-2; 7 positions match TRBD1. With V trimmed by 5 bases and J by 4 bases, 4 bases remained unmatched. This CDR3 is built from 13 residues. In germline, CDR1 is LNHDA, CDR2 SQIVND (reference sequence). CDR3 in amino acids: CASSAGTAYGYTF. CDR3 DNA: TGTGCCAGTAGTGCCGGGACAGCCTATGGCTACACCTTC. The variable domain in full, with the rest retrieved from reference TRBV19 and TRBJ1-2, is DGGITQSPKYLFRKEGQNVTLSCEQNLNHDAMYWYRQDPGQGLRLIYYSQIVNDFQKGDIAEGYSVSREKKESFPLTVTSAQKNPTAFYLCASSAGTAYGYTFGSGTRLTVV.

This clone was seen once. V and J are TRBV9 and TRBJ2-5; D remains ambiguous. Germline values: CDR1 SGDLS, CDR2 YYNGEE. CDR3 length equals 14 residues. The V and J ends lost 1 base and 7 bases respectively, with 14 bases between them. The CDR3, as DNA: TGTGCCAGCAGCGTATCGACGGCGCCGGGGACCCAGTACTTC. Residues: CASSVSTAPGTQYF.

This clone was counted a few times. The chain carries TRBV11-3 and TRBJ2-3, with 7 bases identical to TRBD2. Looked up from germline, CDR1 is SGHNT and CDR2 is YENEEA. CDR3 length: 15 amino acids. The junction had 8 bases not matched to a gene; V was cut back by 6 bases and J by 2 bases. CDR3 coding DNA: TGTGCCAGCAGTCCGGGCGGGGGACCCACAGATACGCAGTATTTT. It yields the protein CASSPGGGPTDTQYF.

The chain recombines TRBV5-1 with TRBJ2-3; the match to TRBD1 covers 8 bases. Trimming took 4 bases from V and 4 from J; bases not matched to a gene: 14. The CDR3 is 17 residues long. Germline CDR1 reads SGHRS; CDR2 reads YFSETQ. This CDR3 is CASSARSGGAQADTQYF. The CDR3 nucleotides are TGCGCCAGCAGCGCCCGATCAGGGGGCGCTCAGGCAGATACGCAGTATTTT.

As for this clone: The same CDR3 arises from other DNA sequences in this sample as well. The rearrangement links TRBV19 to TRBJ1-5, with 9 bases matching TRBD1. Germline CDR1 is LNHDA and CDR2 is SQIVND (reference sequence). This CDR3 spans 13 amino acids. V trimming: 10 bases; J trimming: 1 base; junction bases outside the gene matches: 2. The CDR3 here is CATDRGSNQPQHF. DNA of the CDR3: TGTGCCACAGACAGGGGGAGCAATCAGCCCCAGCATTTT.

The V gene is TRBV6-5, the J gene TRBJ2-7; 7 positions agree with TRBD1. CDR1 is MNHEY and CDR2 is SVGAGI in the germline V gene. CDR3 length: 13 residues. Trimming took 5 bases from V and 4 from J; bases not matched to a gene: 5. The CDR3 loop reads CASSGGQPYEQYF. In nucleotides, the CDR3 is TGTGCCAGCAGTGGGGGACAGCCGTACGAGCAGTACTTC.

This clone was detected a few times. The chain joins TRBV6-1 to TRBJ1-5; D possibly corresponds to TRBD1 (5 bases). CDR3 size: 13 residues. Germline values: CDR1 MNHNS, CDR2 SASEGT. Between the trimmed V and J ends, which lost 4 bases and 5 bases, there was a span of 9 bases. This chain's CDR3 is CASSVGGDQPQHF. DNA for the CDR3: TGTGCCAGCAGTGTGGGGGGGGATCAGCCCCAGCATTTT.

The genes are TRBV5-6 and TRBJ2-5; possible D gene TRBD2, 6 bases. Per the germline V gene, CDR1 is SGHDT and CDR2 is YYEEEE. The CDR3 sequence is 18 residues long. Trimming removed 0 bases from V and 3 bases from J, with 21 bases in between. The CDR3 region is CASSLEARDPGREETQYF. The CDR3 DNA follows: TGTGCCAGCAGCTTGGAGGCGCGGGACCCCGGCCGGGAAGAGACCCAGTACTTC.

The chain employs TRBV27 and TRBJ1-2; D remains unclear. Between the trimmed V and J ends, which lost 3 bases and 0 bases, there was a span of 5 bases. Germline CDR1 is MNHEY and CDR2 is SMNVEV (reference sequence). This CDR3 comprises 13 residues. The CDR3 spells CASSFTANYGYTF. CDR3 DNA: TGTGCCAGCAGTTTCACGGCTAACTATGGCTACACCTTC.

The gene calls are TRBV5-6 and TRBJ2-5, with 7 bases lining up with TRBD1. Germline V gives CDR1 SGHDT, CDR2 YYEEEE. Trimming at V came to 3 bases and at J to 1 base, leaving 9 bases not matched to a gene. The CDR3 extends over 16 amino acids. The CDR3 protein is CASSSRGLARQETQYF. Written as DNA, the CDR3 is TGTGCCAGCAGCTCCAGGGGGTTGGCGCGCCAAGAGACCCAGTACTTC.

The rearrangement uses TRBV13 and TRBJ1-1; TRBD1 agrees at 8 bases. The germline CDR1 and CDR2 sequences are PRHDT and FYEKMQ (reference sequence). V lost 5 bases to trimming and J lost 3 bases; unmatched junction nucleotides: 8. This CDR3 contains 15 residues. This chain's CDR3 is CASSVRTGRYTEAFF. Here the CDR3 DNA reads TGTGCCAGCAGCGTACGGACAGGGAGGTACACTGAAGCTTTCTTT.

The J gene is TRBJ2-7, the V gene TRBV28; weak D call: TRBD2 (5 bases). This CDR3 spans 11 amino acids. Germline V gives CDR1 MDHEN, CDR2 SYDVKM. The V and J ends lost 3 bases and 7 bases respectively, with 7 bases between them. The CDR3: CASSFRGEQYF. The CDR3 DNA is TGTGCCAGCAGTTTTCGGGGAGAGCAGTACTTC. Supplemented by reference TRBV28 and TRBJ2-7, the full variable domain reads DVKVTQSSRYLVKRTGEKVFLECVQDMDHENMFWYRQDPGLGLRLIYFSYDVKMKEKGDIPEGYSVSREKKERFSLILESASTNQTSMYLCASSFRGEQYFGPGTRLTVT.

The V gene is TRBV5-6, the J gene TRBJ2-1; TRBD2 matches at 9 bases. This CDR3 is built from 16 residues. The V and J ends lost 3 bases and 5 bases, in that order; junction bases with no gene match: 9. Germline assignment: CDR1 SGHDT and CDR2 YYEEEE. The chain's CDR3 is CASSSSGRGGHNEQFF. Here the CDR3 DNA reads TGTGCCAGCAGCTCTTCCGGGCGGGGGGGACACAATGAGCAGTTCTTC.

J is TRBJ1-1 and V is TRBV29-1, with TRBD1 identical over 7 bases. The V gene end was trimmed by 2 bases and the J gene end by 4 bases; junction bases not matched to a gene: 1. The germline CDR1 and CDR2 sequences are SQVTM and ANQGSEA. The CDR3 totals 12 residues. CDR3 coding DNA: TGCAGCGTTGAACAGGGGGGCACTGAAGCTTTCTTT. Protein product: CSVEQGGTEAFF.

The chain combines TRBV5-4 with TRBJ2-5; the match to TRBD2 covers 10 bases. This CDR3 comprises 14 residues. The V gene end was trimmed by 5 bases and the J gene end by 4 bases; junction bases not matched to a gene: 5. Germline CDR1 is SGHNT and CDR2 is YYREEE (reference sequence). The CDR3 DNA follows: TGTGCCAGCAGATATAGCGGGGGGTTAGAGACCCAGTACTTC. Amino acid sequence: CASRYSGGLETQYF.

V and J are TRBV15 and TRBJ1-6; D remains unclear. Germline V gene sequence: CDR1 LNHNV, CDR2 YYDKDF (reference sequence). This CDR3 is 14 amino acids long. Trimming stripped 8 bases from V and 0 bases from J, with 8 bases between. This chain's CDR3 is CATQEGSYNSPLHF. DNA for the CDR3: TGTGCCACCCAGGAGGGCTCCTATAATTCACCCCTCCACTTT.

The rearrangement uses TRBV4-1 and TRBJ2-1, with 9 nucleotides matching TRBD2. The germline gives CDR1 MGHRA, CDR2 YSYEKL. The CDR3 extends over 16 amino acids. Losses at the gene ends were 0 bases for V and 9 bases for J; bases not matched to a gene: 9. CDR3 nucleotide sequence: TGCGCCAGCAGCCAAGAAGAGCGGGGGGCATTCGGTGAGCAGTTCTTC. It codes for CASSQEERGAFGEQFF.

The chain couples TRBV6-4 to TRBJ2-3, with no clear D. The V end lost 1 base, the J end lost 4 bases, and 6 bases lay between the germline ends. CDR1 is MRHNA, CDR2 SNTAGT, per germline. CDR3 length equals 13 residues. The CDR3 DNA is TGTGCCAGCAGTGACTTCTTCTCAGATACGCAGTATTTT. It codes for CASSDFFSDTQYF.

The sample holds a few counts of this clone. The gene calls are TRBV28 and TRBJ1-5; the D is unclear. Germline CDR1 reads MDHEN; CDR2 reads SYDVKM. The CDR3 consists of 14 residues. The germline V and J ends were trimmed by 6 bases and 5 bases, with 14 bases remaining between them. CDR3 sequence (DNA): TGTGCCAGCAGCTTAACGCAGACTTATCAGCCCCAGCATTTT. Encoded protein: CASSLTQTYQPQHF.

This clone was observed at least ten times. The chain links TRBV25-1 to TRBJ2-7; TRBD2 is a possible D gene (5 bases). This CDR3 is built from 12 residues. From germline, CDR1 is MGHDK and CDR2 SYGVNS. Trimming took 3 bases from V and 6 from J, leaving 9 bases between them. CDR3 region: CASSDRGTEQYF. The CDR3 bases are TGTGCCAGCAGTGATCGGGGAACCGAGCAGTACTTC.